Sequencing of this T cell receptor beta chain was carried out in a study of shared clonotypes between healthy human individuals. Only in-frame clones appear in the TCRdb table, and some are missing; sequencing was by immunoSEQ multiplex PCR. The sample has some 2,000,000 clones, over 85% seen once. Study-level results: Deeper or shallower sequencing was expected to change how clonotypes are shared among donors. A handful of donors had 4% to 6.5% of their naive CD4 clonotypes in common. Despite large depth, sorted-subset datasets appeared incompletely sequenced.

Germline assignment: CDR1 LNHDA and CDR2 SQIVND (reference sequence). The V end was cut by 6 bases, the J end by 1 base, with 6 bases between. The CDR3 extends over 12 amino acids. Concerning this clone itself: The target antigen is unknown.

Sequencing used naive CD4+ T cells sorted from blood. Subset defined: CD45RA+ positively selected. The gene calls are TRBV19 and TRBJ1-1, with no clear D. The clonotype was recovered from a man aged 18 to 30 in good health. The CDR3 sequence is CASRSKNTEAFF. CDR3 nucleotides: TGTGCCAGTAGGTCAAAGAACACTGAAGCTTTCTTT.